What follows are 22 T cell receptor beta chains derived from one specimen sequenced in a study of shared clonotypes between healthy human individuals. Clones were sequenced by immunoSEQ multiplex PCR, and TCRdb holds only the in-frame ones, with some missing. The sample records around 1.1 million clones, 75% to 85% being singletons. Sequenced input: memory CD4+ T cells from PBMCs. As to subset: CD45RA-negative fraction. The receptors were gathered from a man aged 18-30 years in good health. Some clones in this sample may be carry-over from other donors' samples.

This sequence joins TRBV2 and TRBJ2-3; a possible D gene is TRBD1 (5 bases). The V end lost 4 bases, the J end lost 6 bases, and 8 bases lay between the germline ends. The germline gives CDR1 SNHLY, CDR2 FYNNEI. CDR3 length: 12 amino acids. This chain's CDR3 is CASSVDMDTQYF. Written as DNA, the CDR3 is TGTGCCAGCAGTGTGGACATGGATACGCAGTATTTT.

The chain employs TRBV9 and TRBJ2-5, with D perhaps assigned TRBD1 or TRBD2 (5 bases each). Trimming shortened V by 0 bases and J by 4 bases, and 13 bases separated the two germline ends. CDR1 is SGDLS and CDR2 is YYNGEE in the germline V gene. The CDR3 consists of 15 residues. The CDR3 protein is CASSVEGTSGETQYF. As DNA, the CDR3 is TGTGCCAGCAGCGTAGAAGGGACGTCGGGAGAGACCCAGTACTTC.

V and J are TRBV27 and TRBJ2-7; D is possibly TRBD1 (5 bases). Germline CDR1 and CDR2: MNHEY and SMNVEV (reference sequence). V was cut by 1 base and J by 0 bases, with 19 bases left in between. The CDR3 totals 18 residues. This chain's CDR3 is CASSLFLANRRHSYEQYF. In DNA form, the CDR3 reads TGTGCCAGCAGTTTATTCCTTGCAAACAGGAGACACTCCTACGAGCAGTACTTC.

J is TRBJ2-1 and V is TRBV9; D possibly uses TRBD1 or TRBD2 (6 bases each). Germline V CDR1 and CDR2: SGDLS, YYNGEE. The CDR3 runs to 15 residues. The ends were cut back, 0 bases at V and 4 bases at J, with 11 bases in the middle. In DNA form, the CDR3 reads TGTGCCAGCAGCGTAGAAGGGGGGCTTTACAATGAGCAGTTCTTC. It codes for CASSVEGGLYNEQFF.

The gene calls are TRBV2 and TRBJ1-1; possibly TRBD1 for D (6 bases). The CDR3 spans 12 residues. V lost 5 bases to trimming and J lost 5 bases, with 9 bases between them. The germline V gene encodes CDR1 SNHLY and CDR2 FYNNEI. CDR3 DNA: TGTGCCAGCAGTACTAGGGGGACTGAAGCTTTCTTT. Its protein is CASSTRGTEAFF.

This clone was detected once. This rearrangement joins TRBV19 to TRBJ1-2; D is undetermined. CDR1 is LNHDA and CDR2 is SQIVND in the germline V gene (reference sequence). This CDR3 contains 12 residues. V was trimmed by 9 bases and J by 2 bases, leaving 10 bases between them. The CDR3 nucleotides are TGTGCCAGCGGACCCCCGAACTATGGCTACACCTTC. This codes for CASGPPNYGYTF. Full variable domain (outside the CDR3, taken from reference TRBV19 and TRBJ1-2): DGGITQSPKYLFRKEGQNVTLSCEQNLNHDAMYWYRQDPGQGLRLIYYSQIVNDFQKGDIAEGYSVSREKKESFPLTVTSAQKNPTAFYLCASGPPNYGYTFGSGTRLTVV.

This chain uses TRBV7-2 with TRBJ2-1; D is unresolved. The germline V gene has CDR1 SGHTA and CDR2 FQGNSA. The CDR3 covers 15 residues. V was trimmed by 4 bases and J by 2 bases, leaving 12 bases between them. The CDR3 coding sequence is TGTGCCAGCAGCTCCCGGGCCCCAACCTACAATGAGCAGTTCTTC. As protein: CASSSRAPTYNEQFF.

This rearrangement joins TRBV7-2 to TRBJ1-2, with D possibly TRBD1 on 5 matching bases. This CDR3 is 13 amino acids long. The germline CDR1 and CDR2 sequences are SGHTA and FQGNSA. V was pared by 1 base and J by 5 bases, with 8 bases between. The CDR3 here is CASSLVRGYGYTF. DNA of the CDR3: TGTGCCAGCAGCTTAGTGAGGGGATATGGCTACACCTTC.

The gene calls are TRBV29-1 and TRBJ2-7; D is undetermined. Germline values: CDR1 SQVTM, CDR2 ANQGSEA. With 4 bases removed from V and 7 bases from J, the gap between germline ends came to 20 bases. The CDR3 is made up of 14 amino acids. The CDR3 loop reads CSVAKDSPLLEQYF. The CDR3 coding sequence is TGCAGCGTTGCCAAAGATTCCCCGCTTTTAGAGCAGTACTTC.

This clone has more than one count but fewer than ten. This chain uses TRBV6-5 with TRBJ1-4; no firm D call. The length of the CDR3 is 15 residues. Trimming took 0 bases from V and 9 from J, leaving 14 bases between them. CDR1 is MNHEY, CDR2 SVGAGI, per germline. CDR3 sequence (DNA): TGTGCCAGCAGTTACTCGAGGGTGAACGGGAAAAAACTGTTTTTT. Translation gives CASSYSRVNGKKLFF.

A word on this clone: This sample also contains other DNA sequences that code for the same CDR3. The chain uses TRBV6-5 and TRBJ1-1; tentative D call: TRBD1 (5 bases). Germline V gene sequence: CDR1 MNHEY, CDR2 SVGAGI. Trimming pared 0 bases from V and 8 bases from J, leaving 7 bases between. CDR3 length equals 12 residues. CDR3 nucleotides: TGTGCCAGCAGTTACTCGGGGCGAGAAGCTTTCTTT. It yields the protein CASSYSGREAFF.

This chain connects TRBV5-1 to TRBJ2-2, with a tentative D call TRBD2 (6 bases). The CDR3 spans 14 residues. Trimming shortened V by 5 bases and J by 4 bases, and 12 bases separated the two germline ends. Germline CDR1 and CDR2: SGHRS and YFSETQ. The DNA for the CDR3 is TGCGCCAGCAGAGGGCGGGACCCCACCGGGGAGCTGTTTTTT. As protein: CASRGRDPTGELFF.

V usage is TRBV25-1 and J usage is TRBJ1-2, with 9 positions matching TRBD1. Germline loops: CDR1 MGHDK, CDR2 SYGVNS. This CDR3 region has 12 residues. After removal of 5 bases from V and 7 bases from J, the junction contained 2 bases not matched to a gene. CDR3 bases: TGTGCCAGCAGTTTACAGGGGGCTGGCTACACCTTC. Translating gives CASSLQGAGYTF.

The chain couples TRBV5-1 to TRBJ2-1; 11 bases are a match to TRBD2. Germline trimming cut 4 bases from V and 6 bases from J; bases unmatched to any gene: 6. Looked up from germline, CDR1 is SGHRS and CDR2 is YFSETQ. The CDR3 is 15 residues long. In DNA, the CDR3 is TGCGCCAGCAGCCCACTAGCGGGAGCCCGCAATGAGCAGTTCTTC. This encodes CASSPLAGARNEQFF.

The table lists this clone with a few counts. The rearrangement uses TRBV5-1 and TRBJ1-2; TRBD1 might be the D (5 bases). The ends were cut back, 1 base at V and 7 bases at J, with 8 bases in the middle. Germline assignment: CDR1 SGHRS and CDR2 YFSETQ. This CDR3 has 12 amino acids. The CDR3 nucleotides are TGCGCCAGCAGCTTGTCTAGGGGTGGCTACACCTTC. Translated, it gives CASSLSRGGYTF. The full variable domain, with the rest looked up from reference TRBV5-1 and TRBJ1-2, is KAGVTQTPRYLIKTRGQQVTLSCSPISGHRSVSWYQQTPGQGLQFLFEYFSETQRNKGNFPGRFSGRQFSNSRSEMNVSTLELGDSALYLCASSLSRGGYTFGSGTRLTVV.

A remark on this clone: A read error is the likely source, as a far larger clone sits one nucleotide away. The rearrangement uses TRBV6-5 and TRBJ1-2; TRBD1 might be the D (5 bases). The CDR3 extends over 13 amino acids. V gave up 6 bases and J gave up 8 bases, with 16 bases separating them. The germline CDR1 and CDR2 sequences are MNHEY and SVGAGI. The CDR3 reads CASRLPGTWGYTF. The CDR3 coding sequence is TGTGCCAGCAGGCTCCCGGGGACTTGGGGCTACACCTTC.

The rearrangement links TRBV6-1 to TRBJ2-7; weak D call: TRBD1 (7 bases). Trimming removed 3 bases from V and 0 bases from J, with 12 bases in between. This CDR3 has 15 residues. CDR1 is MNHNS, CDR2 SASEGT, per germline. The CDR3 here is CASSDPRGVSYEQYF. The DNA for the CDR3 is TGTGCCAGCAGTGATCCCAGGGGGGTCTCCTACGAGCAGTACTTC.

The count of this clone is one. The chain uses TRBV10-3 and TRBJ2-6; unclear D gene. Per germline, CDR1 ENHRY and CDR2 SYGVKD. This CDR3 contains 16 residues. V lost 3 bases and J lost 0, with 9 bases in between. CDR3 DNA sequence: TGTGCCATCAGTGAACTTCGTAGCTCTGGGGCCAACGTCCTGACTTTC. Protein: CAISELRSSGANVLTF.

The chain carries TRBV7-2 and TRBJ1-3, with D possibly matching TRBD1 (6 bases). The CDR3 extends over 15 amino acids. Germline V gives CDR1 SGHTA, CDR2 FQGNSA. The V gene lost 5 bases and the J gene lost 4 bases, with 15 bases spanning the gap. Here the CDR3 DNA reads TGTGCCAGCAGCCGGGGGCACAGCAGGGGAAACACCATATATTTT. Translating gives CASSRGHSRGNTIYF. Full variable domain (missing parts from reference TRBV7-2 and TRBJ1-3): GAGVSQSPSNKVTEKGKDVELRCDPISGHTALYWYRQSLGQGLEFLIYFQGNSAPDKSGLPSDRFSAERTGGSVSTLTIQRTQQEDSAVYLCASSRGHSRGNTIYFGEGSWLTVV.

The chain has TRBV19 and TRBJ2-2; TRBD1 matches at 9 bases. After removal of 3 bases from V and 6 bases from J, the junction contained 5 bases not matched to a gene. This CDR3 region has 15 residues. CDR1 is LNHDA, CDR2 SQIVND, per germline (reference sequence). The chain's CDR3 is CASSMVWDRAGELFF. In DNA, the CDR3 is TGTGCCAGTAGTATGGTATGGGACAGGGCCGGGGAGCTGTTTTTT.

As to this clone: Other DNA sequences in the same sample also yield this CDR3. The V call is TRBV2, the J call TRBJ1-2; D unclear. Looked up from germline, CDR1 is SNHLY and CDR2 is FYNNEI. V shed 8 bases and J shed 4 bases, with 11 bases lying between them. The CDR3 loop spans 12 amino acids. CDR3 nucleotides: TGTGCCAGCGGCCGGGGAAGCTATGGCTACACCTTC. Amino acid sequence: CASGRGSYGYTF.

The sample holds a few counts of this clone. CDR3 DNA sequence: TGTGCCAGCACGCCCGGACGGGAAGAGACCCAGTACTTC. Encoded protein: CASTPGREETQYF. The gene calls are TRBV28 and TRBJ2-5; D not certain. This CDR3 has 13 residues. In germline, CDR1 is MDHEN, CDR2 SYDVKM. The V end lost 7 bases, the J end lost 3 bases, and 12 bases lay between the germline ends.